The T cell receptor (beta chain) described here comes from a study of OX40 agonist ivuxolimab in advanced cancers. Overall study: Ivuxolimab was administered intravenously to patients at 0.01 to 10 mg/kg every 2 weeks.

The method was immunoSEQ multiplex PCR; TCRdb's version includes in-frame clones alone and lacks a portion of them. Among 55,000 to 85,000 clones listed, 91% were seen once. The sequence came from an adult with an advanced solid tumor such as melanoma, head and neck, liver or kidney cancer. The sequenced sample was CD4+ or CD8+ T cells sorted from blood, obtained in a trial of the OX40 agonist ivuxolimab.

The CDR3 DNA follows: TGTGCCAGCAGCCCGCTGCGCCCTGGAAACACCATATATTTT. It is translated as CASSPLRPGNTIYF. The chain has TRBV11-2 and TRBJ1-3; D is unclear. Germline CDR1 and CDR2: SGHAT and FQNNGV. V was shortened by 5 bases and J by 2 bases, with 10 bases between the two germline ends. The CDR3 consists of 14 residues.